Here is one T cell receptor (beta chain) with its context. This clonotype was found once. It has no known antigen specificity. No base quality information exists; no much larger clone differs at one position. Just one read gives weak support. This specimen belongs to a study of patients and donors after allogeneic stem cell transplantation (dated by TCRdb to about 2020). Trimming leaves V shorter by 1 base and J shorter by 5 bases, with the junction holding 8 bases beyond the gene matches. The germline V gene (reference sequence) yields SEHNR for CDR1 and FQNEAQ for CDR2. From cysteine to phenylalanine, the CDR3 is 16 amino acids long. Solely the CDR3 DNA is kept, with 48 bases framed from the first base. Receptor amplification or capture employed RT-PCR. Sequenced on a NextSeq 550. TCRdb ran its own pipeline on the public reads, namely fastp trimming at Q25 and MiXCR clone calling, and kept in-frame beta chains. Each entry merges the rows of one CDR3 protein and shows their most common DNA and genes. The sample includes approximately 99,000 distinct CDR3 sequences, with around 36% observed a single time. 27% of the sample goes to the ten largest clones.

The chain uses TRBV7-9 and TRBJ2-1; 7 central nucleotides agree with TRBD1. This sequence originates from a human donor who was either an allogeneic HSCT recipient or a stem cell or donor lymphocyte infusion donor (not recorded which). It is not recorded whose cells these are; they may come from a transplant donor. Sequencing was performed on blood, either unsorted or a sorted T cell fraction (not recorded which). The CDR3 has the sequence CASSLGSSRGNNEQFF. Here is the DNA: TGTGCCAGCAGCTTAGGATCTAGCAGGGGGAACAATGAGCAGTTCTTC.